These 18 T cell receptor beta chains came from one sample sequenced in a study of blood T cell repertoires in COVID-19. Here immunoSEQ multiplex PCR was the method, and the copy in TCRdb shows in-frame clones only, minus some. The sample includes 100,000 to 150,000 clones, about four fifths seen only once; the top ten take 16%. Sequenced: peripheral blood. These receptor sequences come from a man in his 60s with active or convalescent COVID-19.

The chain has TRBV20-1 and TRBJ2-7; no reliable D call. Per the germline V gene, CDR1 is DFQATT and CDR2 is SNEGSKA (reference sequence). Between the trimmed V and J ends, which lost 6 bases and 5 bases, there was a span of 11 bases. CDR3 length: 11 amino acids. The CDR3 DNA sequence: TGCAGTGCCTCCTATATTGACGAGCAGTACTTC. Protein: CSASYIDEQYF.

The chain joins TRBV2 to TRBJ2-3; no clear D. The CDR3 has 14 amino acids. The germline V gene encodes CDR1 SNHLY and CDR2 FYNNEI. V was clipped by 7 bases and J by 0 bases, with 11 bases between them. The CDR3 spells CASTQRRSTDTQYF. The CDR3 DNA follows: TGTGCCAGCACCCAGCGCCGGAGCACAGATACGCAGTATTTT. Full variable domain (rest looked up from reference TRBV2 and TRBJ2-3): EPEVTQTPSHQVTQMGQEVILRCVPISNHLYFYWYRQILGQKVEFLVSFYNNEISEKSEIFDDQFSVERPDGSNFTLKIRSTKLEDSAMYFCASTQRRSTDTQYFGPGTRLTVL.

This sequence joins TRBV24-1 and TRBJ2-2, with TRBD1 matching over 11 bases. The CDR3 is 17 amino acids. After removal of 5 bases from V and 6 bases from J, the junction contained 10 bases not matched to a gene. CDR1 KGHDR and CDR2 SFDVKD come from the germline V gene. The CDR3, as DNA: TGTGCCACCAGTGGCGCGACCGGGACAGGGGGATCCGGGGAGCTGTTTTTT. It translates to CATSGATGTGGSGELFF.

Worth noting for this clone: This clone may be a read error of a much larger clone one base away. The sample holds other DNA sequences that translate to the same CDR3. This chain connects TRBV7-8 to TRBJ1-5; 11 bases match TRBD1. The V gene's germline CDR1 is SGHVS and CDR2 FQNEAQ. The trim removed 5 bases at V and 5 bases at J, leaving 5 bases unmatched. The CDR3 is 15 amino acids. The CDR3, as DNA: TGTGCCAGCAGCCGAGAGGGACAGGGGGATCAGCCCCAGCATTTT. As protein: CASSREGQGDQPQHF. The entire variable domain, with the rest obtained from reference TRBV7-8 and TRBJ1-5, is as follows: GAGVSQSPRYKVAKRGQDVALRCDPISGHVSLFWYQQALGQGPEFLTYFQNEAQLDKSGLPSDRFFAERPEGSVSTLKIQRTQQEDSAVYLCASSREGQGDQPQHFGDGTRLSIL.

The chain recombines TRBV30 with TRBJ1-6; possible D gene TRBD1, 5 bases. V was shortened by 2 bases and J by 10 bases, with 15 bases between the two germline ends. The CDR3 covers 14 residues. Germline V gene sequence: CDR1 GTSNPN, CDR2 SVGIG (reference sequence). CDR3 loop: CAWSMGRDGSPLHF. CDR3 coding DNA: TGTGCCTGGAGTATGGGCAGGGATGGCTCACCCCTCCACTTT.

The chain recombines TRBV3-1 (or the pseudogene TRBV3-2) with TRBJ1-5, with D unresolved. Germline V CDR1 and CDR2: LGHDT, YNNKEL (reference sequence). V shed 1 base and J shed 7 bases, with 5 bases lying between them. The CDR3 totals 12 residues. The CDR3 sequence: CASSQVGQPQHF. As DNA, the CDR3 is TGTGCCAGCAGCCAAGTGGGCCAGCCCCAGCATTTT.

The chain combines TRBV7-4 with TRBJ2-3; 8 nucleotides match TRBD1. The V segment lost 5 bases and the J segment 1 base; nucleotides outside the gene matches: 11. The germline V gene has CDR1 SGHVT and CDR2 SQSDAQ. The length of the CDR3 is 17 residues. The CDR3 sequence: CASSASSRGRGTDTQYF. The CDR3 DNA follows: TGTGCCAGCAGCGCTTCATCCAGGGGGCGCGGCACAGATACGCAGTATTTT.

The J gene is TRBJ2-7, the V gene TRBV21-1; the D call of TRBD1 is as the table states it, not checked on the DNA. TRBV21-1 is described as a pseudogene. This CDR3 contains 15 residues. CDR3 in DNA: TGTGCCAGCAGCAAAAGGGACGAGGGACACTACGAGCAGTACTTC. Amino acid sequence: CASSKRDEGHYEQYF.

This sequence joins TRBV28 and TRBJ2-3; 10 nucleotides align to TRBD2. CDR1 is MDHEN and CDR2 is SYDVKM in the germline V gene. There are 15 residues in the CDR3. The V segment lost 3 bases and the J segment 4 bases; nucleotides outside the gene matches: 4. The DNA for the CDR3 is TGTGCCAGCAGTTTTCAGCGGGAGGGGTCAGATACGCAGTATTTT. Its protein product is CASSFQREGSDTQYF.

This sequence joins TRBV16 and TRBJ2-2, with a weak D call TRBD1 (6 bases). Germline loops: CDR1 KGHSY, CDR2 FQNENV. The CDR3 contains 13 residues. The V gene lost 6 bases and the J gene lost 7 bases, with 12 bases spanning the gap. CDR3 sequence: CASRLQGNGELFF. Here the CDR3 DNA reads TGTGCCAGCAGACTCCAGGGGAACGGGGAGCTGTTTTTT.

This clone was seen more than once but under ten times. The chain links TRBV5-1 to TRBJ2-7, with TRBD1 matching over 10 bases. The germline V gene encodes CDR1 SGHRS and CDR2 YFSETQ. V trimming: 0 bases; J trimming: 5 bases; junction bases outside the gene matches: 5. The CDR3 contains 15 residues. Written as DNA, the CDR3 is TGCGCCAGCAGCTTGGCCGGGACAGGGGTAAACGAGCAGTACTTC. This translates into CASSLAGTGVNEQYF.

The CDR3 reads CASTPGGLSPLHF. The CDR3 DNA follows: TGTGCCAGTACCCCCGGGGGGCTCTCACCCCTCCACTTT. The rearrangement joins TRBV28 to TRBJ1-6; weak D call: TRBD1 (6 bases). CDR3 size: 13 residues. The ends were cut back, 9 bases at V and 10 bases at J, with 16 bases in the middle. Germline CDR1 reads MDHEN; CDR2 reads SYDVKM.

CDR3 in DNA: TGTGCCAGCAGTTATAACCGGGACAGGGATTCACCCCTCCACTTT. This encodes CASSYNRDRDSPLHF. The V call is TRBV2, the J call TRBJ1-6; TRBD1 agrees at 9 bases. The V gene end was trimmed by 5 bases and the J gene end by 8 bases; junction bases not matched to a gene: 7. The CDR3 runs to 15 residues. The germline gives CDR1 SNHLY, CDR2 FYNNEI.

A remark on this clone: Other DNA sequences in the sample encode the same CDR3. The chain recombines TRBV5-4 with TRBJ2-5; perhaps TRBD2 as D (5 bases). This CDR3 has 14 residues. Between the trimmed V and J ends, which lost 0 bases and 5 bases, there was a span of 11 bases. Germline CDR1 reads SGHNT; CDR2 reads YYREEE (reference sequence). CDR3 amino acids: CASSLAGVGETQYF. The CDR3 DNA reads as TGTGCCAGCAGCTTGGCCGGGGTCGGGGAGACCCAGTACTTC.

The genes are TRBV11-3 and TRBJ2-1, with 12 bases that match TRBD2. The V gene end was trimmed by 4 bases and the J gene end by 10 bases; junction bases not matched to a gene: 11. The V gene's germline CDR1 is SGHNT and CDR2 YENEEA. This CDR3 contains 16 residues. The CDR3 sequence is CASSSGGRLAGEEQFF. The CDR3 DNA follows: TGTGCCAGCAGCTCAGGGGGGCGACTAGCGGGAGAGGAGCAGTTCTTC.

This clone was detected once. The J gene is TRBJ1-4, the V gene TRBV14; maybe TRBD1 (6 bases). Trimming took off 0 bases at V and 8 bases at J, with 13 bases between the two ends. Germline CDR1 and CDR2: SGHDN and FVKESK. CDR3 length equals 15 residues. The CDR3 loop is CASSQDWGGQEKLFF. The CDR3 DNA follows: TGTGCCAGCAGCCAAGATTGGGGGGGCCAGGAAAAACTGTTTTTT.

The CDR3 sequence is CASSLYEGMNEQYF. CDR3 sequence (DNA): TGTGCCAGCAGTTTATATGAGGGAATGAACGAGCAGTACTTC. The V call is TRBV27, the J call TRBJ2-7; D might be TRBD2 (5 bases). CDR1 is MNHEY and CDR2 is SMNVEV in the germline V gene (reference sequence). The CDR3 loop spans 14 amino acids. V lost 1 base, J lost 5 bases, and 12 bases lay in between.

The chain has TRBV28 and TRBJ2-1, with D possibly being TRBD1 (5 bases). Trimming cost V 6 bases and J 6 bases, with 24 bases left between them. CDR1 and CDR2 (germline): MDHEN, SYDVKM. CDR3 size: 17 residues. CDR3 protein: CASSSRRQGGSPNEQFF. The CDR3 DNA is TGTGCCAGCAGCTCGCGCCGGCAGGGTGGGTCCCCCAATGAGCAGTTCTTC.